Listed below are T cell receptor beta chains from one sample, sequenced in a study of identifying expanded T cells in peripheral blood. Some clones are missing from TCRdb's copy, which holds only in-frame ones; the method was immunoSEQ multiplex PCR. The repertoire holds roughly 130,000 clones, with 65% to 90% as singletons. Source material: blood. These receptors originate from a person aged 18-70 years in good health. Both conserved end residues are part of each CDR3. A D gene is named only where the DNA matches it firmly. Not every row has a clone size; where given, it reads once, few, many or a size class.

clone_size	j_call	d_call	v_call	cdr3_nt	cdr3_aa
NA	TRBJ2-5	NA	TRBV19	TGTGCCAGTAGTATAGCAAGGGGGCAAGAGACCCAGTACTTC	CASSIARGQETQYF
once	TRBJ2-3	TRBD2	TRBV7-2	TGTGCCAGCAGCCTCTCTAGCGGAGGCACAGATACGCAGTATTTT	CASSLSSGGTDTQYF
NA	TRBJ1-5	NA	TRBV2	TGTGCCAGCAGTGAATCTTTTGGGCCCCAGCATTTT	CASSESFGPQHF
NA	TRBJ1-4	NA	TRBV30	TGTGCCTGGAATCAACAGGGTCGCGAAAAACTGTTTTTT	CAWNQQGREKLFF
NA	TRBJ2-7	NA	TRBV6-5	TGTGCCAGCAGCCCGGCTCAGGCGAGCTCCTACGAGCAGTACTTC	CASSPAQASSYEQYF
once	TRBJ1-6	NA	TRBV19	TGTGCCAGTAGTATAGGCGGGACTCAGAATTCACCCCTCCACTTT	CASSIGGTQNSPLHF
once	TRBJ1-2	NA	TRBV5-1	TGCGCCAGCAGCTTAGGAGAGCGCTGGGTTTATGGCTACACCTTC	CASSLGERWVYGYTF
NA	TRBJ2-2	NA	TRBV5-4	TGTGCCAGCAGCAGCCAAGGGCCCGGGGAGCTGTTTTTT	CASSSQGPGELFF
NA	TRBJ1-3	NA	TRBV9	TGTGCCAGCAGCGTAGGGACGGGGGGACGCTCTGGAAACACCATATATTTT	CASSVGTGGRSGNTIYF
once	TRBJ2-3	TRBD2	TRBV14	TGTGCCAGCTCGGGACTACCTACGACTAGCACAGATACGCAGTATTTT	CASSGLPTTSTDTQYF
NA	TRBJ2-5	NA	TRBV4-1	TGCGCCAGCAGCCCCCTGGCACAAGAGACCCAGTACTTC	CASSPLAQETQYF
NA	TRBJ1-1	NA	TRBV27	TGTGCCAGCAGTTTGGGCCGCGTGAACACTGAAGCTTTCTTT	CASSLGRVNTEAFF
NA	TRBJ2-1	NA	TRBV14	TGTGCCAGCAGCCAAGCAGGGATCAACAATGAGCAGTTCTTC	CASSQAGINNEQFF
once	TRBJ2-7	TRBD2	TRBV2	TGTGCCAGCAGTGAAGATAGCGGGAGGTCCCTTGGGGACGAGCAGTACTTC	CASSEDSGRSLGDEQYF
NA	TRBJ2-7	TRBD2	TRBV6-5	TGTGCCAGCAGTGTCGAGCGGGATTCCTCCTACGAGCAGTACTTC	CASSVERDSSYEQYF
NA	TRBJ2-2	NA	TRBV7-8	TGTGCCAGCAGCCAGGGGGGTACGAACACCGGGGAGCTGTTTTTT	CASSQGGTNTGELFF
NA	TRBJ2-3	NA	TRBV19	TGTGCCAGTAGTATACGACCCAGCTACACAGATACGCAGTATTTT	CASSIRPSYTDTQYF
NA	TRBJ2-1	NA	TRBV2	TGTGCCAGCAGCGATAGCCTGAGCTCCTACAATGAGCAGTTCTTC	CASSDSLSSYNEQFF
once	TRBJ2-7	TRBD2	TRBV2	TGTGCCAGCAGTTTAGCGGGGAGATTGGACTTC	CASSLAGRLDF
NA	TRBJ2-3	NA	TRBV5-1	TGCGCCAGCAGCTTGTCACTAGTCGGATCAGATACGCAGTATTTT	CASSLSLVGSDTQYF
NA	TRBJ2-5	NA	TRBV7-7	TGTGCCAGCAGCTTAGTTGGGCTGAAGCAAGAGACCCAGTACTTC	CASSLVGLKQETQYF
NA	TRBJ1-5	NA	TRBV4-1	TGCGCCAGCAGCCAAGATTCGTGGGCAGGTAACAATCAGCCCCAGCATTTT	CASSQDSWAGNNQPQHF
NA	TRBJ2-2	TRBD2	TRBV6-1	TGTGCCAGCAGTGAAAGGGCGGGAGGGCCAAGCGGGGAGCTGTTTTTT	CASSERAGGPSGELFF
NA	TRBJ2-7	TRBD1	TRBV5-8	TGTGCCAGCAGCTTAGGGGACAGCCGATACGAGCAGTACTTC	CASSLGDSRYEQYF
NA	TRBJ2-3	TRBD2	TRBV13	TGTGCCAGCAGAAACCGAGAGCGGGGGAAGGGTACGCAGTATTTT	CASRNRERGKGTQYF
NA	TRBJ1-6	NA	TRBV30	TGTGCCTGGATGAGGGTATCCTATAATTCACCCCTCCACTTT	CAWMRVSYNSPLHF
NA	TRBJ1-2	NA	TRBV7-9	TGTGCCGCGGAGGCCCTGAAGGACTATGGCTACACCTTC	CAAEALKDYGYTF
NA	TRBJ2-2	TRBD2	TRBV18	TGTGCCAGCTCCCCAAGAATAGCGGGAGTCGGCGGGGAGCTGTTTTTT	CASSPRIAGVGGELFF
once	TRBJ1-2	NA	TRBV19	TGTGCCAGTAAAGGTGCCGGCCAGACGGTTGGCTACACCTTC	CASKGAGQTVGYTF
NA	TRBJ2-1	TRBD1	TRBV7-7	TGTGCCAGCAGCTTAGCGACAGGGTTCGATGAGCAGTTCTTC	CASSLATGFDEQFF
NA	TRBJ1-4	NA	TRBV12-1	TGTGCCAGCAGCTCCTCCCAGCCTTGCACCTACACGCAGAGTGAAAAACTGTTTTTT	CASSSSQPCTYTQSEKLFF
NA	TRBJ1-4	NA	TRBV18	TGTGCCAGCTCACCAACGGACAGCTCTGGCGATGAAAAACTGTTTTTT	CASSPTDSSGDEKLFF
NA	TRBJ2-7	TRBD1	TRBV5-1	TGCGCCAGCAACTGGAATCCGGGACAGAGCTCCTACGAGCAGTACTTC	CASNWNPGQSSYEQYF
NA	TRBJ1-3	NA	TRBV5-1	TGCGCCAGCAGCTTGACCCCGGGGGACAAGGACACCATATATTTT	CASSLTPGDKDTIYF
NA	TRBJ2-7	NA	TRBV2	TGTGCCAGCAGAAGGGCTAAGCGCGCCGGACTATCAAACGAGCAGTACTTC	CASRRAKRAGLSNEQYF